These T cell receptor beta chains were read from a single sample in a study of blood T cells in healthy people across ages. MiXCR was run by TCRdb on the 5' RACE reads, yielding one entry per CDR3 protein. The profile shows more than 550,000 distinct CDR3 sequences, 22% of them singletons. Sample: blood. The receptors were gathered from a man aged 65 to 85 in good health. CDR3s leave out the opening cysteine and the closing phenylalanine or tryptophan. D genes are given only for firm matches.

ASLGTRGETQY,TRBJ2-5,TRBV6-5,TRBD2
ASSLPSQAMGNEQF,-,TRBV28,-
ARSSNRLNEKLF,TRBJ1-4,TRBV6-5,-
ASSQGWRGSTDTQY,TRBJ2-3,TRBV4-1,-
ASIRAGGSYNEQF,TRBJ2-1,TRBV6-1,TRBD2
ASSSILQGFWSYT,TRBJ1-2,TRBV27,-
ATQGGDEQF,-,TRBV12-3/TRBV12-4,-
ASSLAAGAKNIQY,TRBJ2-4,TRBV12-3/TRBV12-4,-
ASSHTRDSNEQF,TRBJ2-1,TRBV5-1,-
ASSLSTQTNYGYT,TRBJ1-2,TRBV16,-
ASSPSPAGAGQETQY,TRBJ2-5,TRBV18,TRBD2
ASSKRGLANEQF,-,TRBV7-2,TRBD2
ASGFLGLNSPLH,TRBJ1-6,TRBV12-3/TRBV12-4,-
ASSSRQGYGYT,TRBJ1-2,TRBV13,TRBD1
ASSIYWDTQY,TRBJ2-3,TRBV12-3/TRBV12-4,-
ASSGTRQGQNEKLF,TRBJ1-4,TRBV25-1,TRBD1
ASSISGGTYNEQF,TRBJ2-1,TRBV9,TRBD2
ASSQDRGLNTEAF,TRBJ1-1,TRBV4-2,-
ASSAQPDYEQY,TRBJ2-7,TRBV6-1,-
STAGTGNYNEQF,TRBJ2-1,TRBV29-1,TRBD1